The 5 T cell receptor beta chains given below trace back to one sample, sequenced in a study of T-cell reconstitution after alpha-beta-depleted transplantation in children. Molecular barcoding with unique molecular identifiers was used for the TCRbeta library. TCRdb passed the PCR reads through MiXCR, listing each CDR3 protein once. This repertoire shows 400,000 to 500,000 distinct CDR3 sequences, around 9.9% found once; its top ten account for about 5%. The sequencing here drew on PBMCs from the stem cell graft donor, taken from the stem cell graft. These receptors were obtained from a human donor who donated a stem cell graft to a child with acute myeloid leukemia.

In this sample, this clonotype turned up a few times. The V call is TRBV29-1, the J call TRBJ2-7, with a possible D match to TRBD1 (5 bases). The CDR3 totals 13 residues. CDR1 and CDR2 from the germline V gene are SQVTM and ANQGSEA. Deletions cut 0 bases from V and 0 bases from J, with 6 bases between. The CDR3 is CSVEETVSYEQYF. The DNA for the CDR3 is TGCAGCGTTGAAGAGACAGTCTCCTACGAGCAGTACTTC.

The genes are TRBV5-1 and TRBJ2-5; TRBD2 matches 9 bases. V lost 0 bases, J lost 5 bases, and 8 bases stayed unmatched. The CDR3 covers 16 residues. Germline CDR1 SGHRS, CDR2 YFSETQ. CDR3 region: CASSLGFGGRAETQYF. For the CDR3, the DNA is TGCGCCAGCAGCTTGGGATTCGGCGGGAGGGCGGAGACCCAGTACTTC.

This clonotype has more than one count but fewer than ten. This chain joins TRBV29-1 and TRBJ1-3; D gene unclear. The V gene's germline CDR1 is SQVTM and CDR2 ANQGSEA. V shed 7 bases and J shed 1 base, with 8 bases lying between them. This CDR3 has 12 amino acids. The CDR3: CSAGSSGNTIYF. CDR3 nucleotide sequence: TGCAGCGCGGGCTCGTCTGGAAACACCATATATTTT. The whole variable domain, remainder taken from reference TRBV29-1 and TRBJ1-3, is SAVISQKPSRDICQRGTSLTIQCQVDSQVTMMFWYRQQPGQSLTLIATANQGSEATYESGFVIDKFPISRPNLTFSTLTVSNMSPEDSSIYLCSAGSSGNTIYFGEGSWLTVV.

The table lists this clonotype with a few counts. The V and J genes are TRBV3-1 and TRBJ1-3; the D is unclear. CDR1 and CDR2 from the germline V gene are LGHDT and YNNKEL (reference sequence). V lost 0 bases and J 0 bases, leaving 9 bases between the germline ends. The CDR3 consists of 16 residues. CDR3 nucleotides: TGTGCCAGCAGCCAAGACCAGTTAACCTCTGGAAACACCATATATTTT. Translated, it gives CASSQDQLTSGNTIYF.

This clonotype was found many times. The chain recombines TRBV7-2 with TRBJ1-1, with D hard to call. V lost 2 bases, J lost 0 bases, and 4 bases lay in between. This CDR3 comprises 13 residues. Germline V gene sequence: CDR1 SGHTA, CDR2 FQGNSA. Here the CDR3 DNA reads TGTGCCAGCAGCTTATACATGAACACTGAAGCTTTCTTT. Translated: CASSLYMNTEAFF.